The 5 T cell receptor beta chains given below trace back to one sample, sequenced in a study of blood T cells in healthy people across ages. Sample-barcoded 5' priming and a J-beta primer mix drove a second PCR of about 6 to 11 cycles. MiXCR was run by TCRdb on the 5' RACE reads, yielding one entry per CDR3 protein. In the table there are hundreds of thousands of distinct CDR3 sequences, 58% of which are singletons. Sequencing input: blood. The receptor source for this set is a man in his thirties or forties in good health.

The sample holds a few counts of this clonotype. V gene TRBV28 combines with J gene TRBJ1-2; D remains ambiguous. CDR3 length equals 14 residues. V lost 5 bases and J 8 bases, leaving 18 bases between the germline ends. Per the germline V gene, CDR1 is MDHEN and CDR2 is SYDVKM. CDR3 DNA sequence: TGTGCCAGCAGTCTGGGGTCTGAGGGAAAGGGCTACACCTTC. Translation: CASSLGSEGKGYTF.

The table lists this clonotype with a few counts. This chain joins TRBV20-1 and TRBJ2-7, with unresolved D. Trimming stripped 1 base from V and 0 bases from J, with 7 bases between. This CDR3 region has 13 residues. Looked up from germline, CDR1 is DFQATT and CDR2 is SNEGSKA (reference sequence). Here the CDR3 DNA reads TGCAGTGCTAGAGGCCCCTTCTCCTACGAGCAGTACTTC. Its translation: CSARGPFSYEQYF.

The gene calls are TRBV20-1 and TRBJ2-1, with TRBD2 identical over 10 bases. Germline lookup yields CDR1 DFQATT and CDR2 SNEGSKA (reference sequence). Trimming took 1 base from V and 10 from J; bases not matched to a gene: 4. The CDR3 runs to 13 residues. The CDR3 bases are TGCAGTGCTAGAGCTGGGACTAGCGACGAGCAGTTCTTC. Its protein is CSARAGTSDEQFF.

This chain connects TRBV7-9 to TRBJ1-1, with D perhaps TRBD1 (5 bases). CDR1 is SEHNR and CDR2 is FQNEAQ in the germline V gene (reference sequence). This CDR3 spans 17 amino acids. V lost 1 base to trimming and J lost 1 base, with 16 bases between them. CDR3 loop: CASSLEGAFRRNTEAFF. The DNA of the CDR3 is TGTGCCAGCAGCTTAGAAGGGGCATTTCGGAGGAACACTGAAGCTTTCTTT. Together with reference TRBV7-9 and TRBJ1-1, the CDR3 gives the full variable domain: DTGVSQNPRHKITKRGQNVTFRCDPISEHNRLYWYRQTLGQGPEFLTYFQNEAQLEKSRLLSDRFSAERPKGSFSTLEIQRTEQGDSAMYLCASSLEGAFRRNTEAFFGQGTRLTVV.

The chain recombines TRBV18 with TRBJ1-5, with 8 bases matching TRBD1. The germline gives CDR1 KGHSH, CDR2 LQKENI. J lost 3 bases, V lost 5 bases, and 6 bases had no gene match. The CDR3 spans 15 residues. The CDR3 loop is CASSATGVDNQPQHF. In nucleotides, the CDR3 is TGTGCCAGCTCAGCGACAGGGGTTGACAATCAGCCCCAGCATTTT.